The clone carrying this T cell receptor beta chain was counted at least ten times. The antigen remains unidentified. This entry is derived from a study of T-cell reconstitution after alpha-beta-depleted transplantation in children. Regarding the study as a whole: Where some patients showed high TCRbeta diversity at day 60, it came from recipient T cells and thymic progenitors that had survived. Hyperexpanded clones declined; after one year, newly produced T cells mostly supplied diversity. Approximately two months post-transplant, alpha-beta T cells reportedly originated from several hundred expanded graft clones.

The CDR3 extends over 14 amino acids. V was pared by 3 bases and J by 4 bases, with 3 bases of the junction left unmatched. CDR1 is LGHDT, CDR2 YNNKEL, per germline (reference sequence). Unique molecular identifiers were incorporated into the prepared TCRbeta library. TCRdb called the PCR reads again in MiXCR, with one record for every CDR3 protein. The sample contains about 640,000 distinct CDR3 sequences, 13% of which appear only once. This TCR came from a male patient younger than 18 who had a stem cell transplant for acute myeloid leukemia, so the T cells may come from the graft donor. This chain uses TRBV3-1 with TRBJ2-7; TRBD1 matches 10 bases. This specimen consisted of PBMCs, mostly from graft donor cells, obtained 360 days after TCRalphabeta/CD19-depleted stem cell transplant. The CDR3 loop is CASSHGQGGYEQYF. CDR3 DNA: TGTGCCAGCAGCCACGGACAGGGGGGATACGAGCAGTACTTC.